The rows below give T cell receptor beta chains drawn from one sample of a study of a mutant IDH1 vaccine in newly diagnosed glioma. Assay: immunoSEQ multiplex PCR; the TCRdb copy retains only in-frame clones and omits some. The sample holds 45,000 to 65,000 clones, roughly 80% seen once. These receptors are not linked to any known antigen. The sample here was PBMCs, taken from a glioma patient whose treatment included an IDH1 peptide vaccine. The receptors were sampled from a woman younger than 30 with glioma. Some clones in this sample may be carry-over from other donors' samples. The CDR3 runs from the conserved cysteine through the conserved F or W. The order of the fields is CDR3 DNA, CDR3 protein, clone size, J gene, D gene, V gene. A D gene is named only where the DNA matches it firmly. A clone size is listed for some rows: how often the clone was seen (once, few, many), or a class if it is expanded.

DNA: TGTGCCAGCAGCTTATGGGGAGGCTACACCTTC; CDR3: CASSLWGGYTF; size: .; J: TRBJ1-2; D: .; V: TRBV7-2
DNA: TGTGCCAGTAGTATCCGGGGATGGGGCACTGAAGCTTTCTTT; CDR3: CASSIRGWGTEAFF; size: .; J: TRBJ1-1; D: .; V: TRBV19
DNA: TGTGCCAGTAGTCCTCTCACCTTCCAGGGGACGAGTGAAAAACTGTTTTTT; CDR3: CASSPLTFQGTSEKLFF; size: .; J: TRBJ1-4; D: .; V: TRBV19
DNA: TGTGCCAGCAGTTATAGCGGGACTTGGGACACCGGGGAGCTGTTTTTT; CDR3: CASSYSGTWDTGELFF; size: .; J: TRBJ2-2; D: TRBD2; V: TRBV6-5
DNA: TGTGCCTGGGGCCTGGACACTGAAGCTTTCTTT; CDR3: CAWGLDTEAFF; size: few; J: TRBJ1-1; D: .; V: TRBV30
DNA: TGTGCCAGCTCACCACCGAAGCTGATAGCCAAAAACATTCAGTACTTC; CDR3: CASSPPKLIAKNIQYF; size: .; J: TRBJ2-4; D: .; V: TRBV18
DNA: TGTGCCAGCAGAAAAGCAGGTCTTAGCTATGGCTACACCTTC; CDR3: CASRKAGLSYGYTF; size: .; J: TRBJ1-2; D: .; V: TRBV6-1
DNA: TGTGCCAGCAGCTTATCAACAACTCAGGGGGGAAGGTATGGCTACACCTTC; CDR3: CASSLSTTQGGRYGYTF; size: .; J: TRBJ1-2; D: TRBD1; V: TRBV7-9
DNA: TGTGCCAGCTCTAAAAGACTCAGCTCCTATAATTCACCCCTCCACTTT; CDR3: CASSKRLSSYNSPLHF; size: .; J: TRBJ1-6; D: .; V: TRBV18
DNA: TGTGCCAGCAGCTTGGGGAGGGCTGGTACAGATACGCAGTATTTT; CDR3: CASSLGRAGTDTQYF; size: .; J: TRBJ2-3; D: .; V: TRBV5-6
DNA: TGTGCCAGCAGCCAAGTATCCGGGACAGGATATGGCTACACCTTC; CDR3: CASSQVSGTGYGYTF; size: few; J: TRBJ1-2; D: TRBD1; V: TRBV14
DNA: TGTGCCAGCAGTCCCTCCACAGATACGCAGTATTTT; CDR3: CASSPSTDTQYF; size: once; J: TRBJ2-3; D: .; V: TRBV27
DNA: TGTGCCAGCAGCCAAGATAGGCGTACCGGGGAGCTGTTTTTT; CDR3: CASSQDRRTGELFF; size: once; J: TRBJ2-2; D: .; V: TRBV4-2
DNA: TGTGCCAGCAGCGCGCAGACAGGGGGTATCGTGACCCAGTACTTC; CDR3: CASSAQTGGIVTQYF; size: .; J: TRBJ2-5; D: TRBD1; V: TRBV9
DNA: TGTGCCAGCAGCCAACAGACCAGCGGGGGGGCCGATACGCAGTATTTT; CDR3: CASSQQTSGGADTQYF; size: few; J: TRBJ2-3; D: TRBD2; V: TRBV4-2
DNA: TGTGCCAGCAGTTTATCAGCGGTTAGGGGGCCCCTCCACTTT; CDR3: CASSLSAVRGPLHF; size: few; J: TRBJ1-6; D: .; V: TRBV27
DNA: TGTGCCAGCAGTGGGACAGGGGCGTTCTCTGGGGCCAACGTCCTGACTTTC; CDR3: CASSGTGAFSGANVLTF; size: .; J: TRBJ2-6; D: TRBD1; V: TRBV5-6
DNA: TGTGCCAGCAGTGAAGCAGCCAGTACACATTCTCTAGCCAAAAACATTCAGTACTTC; CDR3: CASSEAASTHSLAKNIQYF; size: .; J: TRBJ2-4; D: .; V: TRBV6-1
DNA: TGTGCCAGCAGTTTTTCTAGGGTTAGCAATCAGCCCCAGCATTTT; CDR3: CASSFSRVSNQPQHF; size: once; J: TRBJ1-5; D: .; V: TRBV27
DNA: TGTGCCAGCAGCACCGCGACAGGGAACACTGAAGCTTTCTTT; CDR3: CASSTATGNTEAFF; size: .; J: TRBJ1-1; D: .; V: TRBV7-3
DNA: TGTGCCAGCAGTGAGGGCTACACAGATACGCAGTATTTT; CDR3: CASSEGYTDTQYF; size: .; J: TRBJ2-3; D: .; V: TRBV2
DNA: TGTGCCAGCAGTCCCACAGGCAGCGGGTTGGCAGACACGCAGTATTTT; CDR3: CASSPTGSGLADTQYF; size: .; J: TRBJ2-3; D: .; V: TRBV6-4